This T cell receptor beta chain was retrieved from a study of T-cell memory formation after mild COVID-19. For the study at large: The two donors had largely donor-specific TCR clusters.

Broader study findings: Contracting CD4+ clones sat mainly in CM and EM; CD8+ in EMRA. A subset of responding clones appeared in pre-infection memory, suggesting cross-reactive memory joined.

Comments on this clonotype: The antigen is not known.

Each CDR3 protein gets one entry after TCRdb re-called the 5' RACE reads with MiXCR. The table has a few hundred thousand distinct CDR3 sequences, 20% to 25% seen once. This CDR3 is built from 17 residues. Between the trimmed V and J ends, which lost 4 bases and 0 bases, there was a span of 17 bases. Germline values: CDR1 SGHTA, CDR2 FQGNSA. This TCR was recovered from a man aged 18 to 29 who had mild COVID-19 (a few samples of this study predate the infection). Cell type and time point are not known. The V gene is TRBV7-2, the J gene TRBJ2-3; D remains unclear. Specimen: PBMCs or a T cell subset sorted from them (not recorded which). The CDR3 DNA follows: TGTGCCAGCAGCTGGACCGCTAGACCTTCTAGCACAGATACGCAGTATTTT. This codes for CASSWTARPSSTDTQYF.